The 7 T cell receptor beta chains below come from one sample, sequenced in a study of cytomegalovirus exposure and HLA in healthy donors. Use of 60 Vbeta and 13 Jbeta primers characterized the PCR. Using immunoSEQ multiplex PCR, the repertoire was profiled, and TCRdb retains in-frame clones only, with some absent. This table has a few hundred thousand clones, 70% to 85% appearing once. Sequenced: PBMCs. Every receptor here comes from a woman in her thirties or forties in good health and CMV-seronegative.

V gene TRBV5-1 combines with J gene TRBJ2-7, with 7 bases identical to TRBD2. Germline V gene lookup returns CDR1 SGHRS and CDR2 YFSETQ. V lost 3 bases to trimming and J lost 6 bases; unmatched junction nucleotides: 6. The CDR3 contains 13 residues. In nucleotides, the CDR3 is TGCGCCAGCAGCTCTATGGGGGAGGGCGAGCAGTACTTC. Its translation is CASSSMGEGEQYF.

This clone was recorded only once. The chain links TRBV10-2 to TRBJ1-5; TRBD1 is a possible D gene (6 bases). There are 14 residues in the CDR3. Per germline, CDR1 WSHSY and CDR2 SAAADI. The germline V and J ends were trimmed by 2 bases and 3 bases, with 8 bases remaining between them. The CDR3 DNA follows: TGCGCCAGCAGTGAGGGACAGTACAATCAGCCCCAGCATTTT. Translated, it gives CASSEGQYNQPQHF.

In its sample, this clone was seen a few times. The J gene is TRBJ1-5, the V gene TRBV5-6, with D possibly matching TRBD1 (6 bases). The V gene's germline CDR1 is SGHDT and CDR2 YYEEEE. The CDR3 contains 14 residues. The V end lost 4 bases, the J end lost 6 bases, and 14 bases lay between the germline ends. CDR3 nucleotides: TGTGCCAGCAGCCTCACAGGGAGGGGTCAGCCCCAGCATTTT. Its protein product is CASSLTGRGQPQHF.

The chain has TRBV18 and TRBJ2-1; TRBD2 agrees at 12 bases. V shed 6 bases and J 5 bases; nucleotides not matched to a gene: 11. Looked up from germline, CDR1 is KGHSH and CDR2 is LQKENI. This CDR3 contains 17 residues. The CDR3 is CASSQRLAGEINNEQFF. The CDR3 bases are TGTGCCAGCTCCCAAAGACTAGCGGGGGAGATCAACAATGAGCAGTTCTTC.

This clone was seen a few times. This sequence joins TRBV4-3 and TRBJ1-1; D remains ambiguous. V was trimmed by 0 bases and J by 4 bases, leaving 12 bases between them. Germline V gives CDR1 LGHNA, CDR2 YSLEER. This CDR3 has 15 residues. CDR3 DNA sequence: TGCGCCAGCAGCCAAGATCAGCGGGGTGTCACTGAAGCTTTCTTT. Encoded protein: CASSQDQRGVTEAFF.

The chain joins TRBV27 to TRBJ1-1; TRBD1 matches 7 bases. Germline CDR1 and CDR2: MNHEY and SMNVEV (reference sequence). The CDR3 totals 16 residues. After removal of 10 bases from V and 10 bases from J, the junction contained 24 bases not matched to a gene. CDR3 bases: TGTGCCACCCGATATCGCCCGACAGGGAGCTTACCCCGAGCTTTCTTT. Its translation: CATRYRPTGSLPRAFF.

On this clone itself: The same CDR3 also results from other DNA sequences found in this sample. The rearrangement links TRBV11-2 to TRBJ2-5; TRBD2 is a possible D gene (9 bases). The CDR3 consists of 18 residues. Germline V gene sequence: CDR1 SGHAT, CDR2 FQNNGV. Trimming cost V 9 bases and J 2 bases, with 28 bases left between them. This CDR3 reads CASARGRGAGGPQETQYF. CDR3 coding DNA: TGTGCCAGTGCCAGGGGGCGCGGGGCGGGGGGGCCTCAAGAGACCCAGTACTTC.